This entry features one TCR beta chain sequence. Its matching antigen is unknown. PCR was performed using 60 Vbeta and 13 Jbeta primers. The protocol was immunoSEQ multiplex PCR, while the TCRdb copy is restricted to in-frame clones and leaves out a portion. Among 200,000 to 250,000 clones listed, 70% to 90% were seen once. This record comes from a study of cytomegalovirus exposure and HLA in healthy donors. Study results and limitations: In a later analysis, TCR association rates varied by HLA locus: DRB1 most, HLA-C fewest. Many donors carried some public TCRs, although rarity characterized most TCR sequences. When a later analysis was performed, an Asian-associated ancestry cluster reportedly had fewer N-insertions than the roughly 670-donor mean.

Germline values: CDR1 MNHEY, CDR2 SVGAGI. Trimming removed 0 bases from V and 6 bases from J; junction bases left unmatched: 9. The CDR3 totals 16 residues. Sequencing used PBMCs. V and J are TRBV6-5 and TRBJ2-7; TRBD1 agrees at 9 bases. The sequence derives from a human donor in good health. The CDR3 protein is CASSYSTRQGDGEQYF. CDR3 nucleotide sequence: TGTGCCAGCAGTTACTCGACTCGACAGGGGGATGGCGAGCAGTACTTC.